This TCR beta chain was documented in a study of graft-versus-host responses after intestinal transplantation. Study information: Multivisceral, liver-intestinal, or isolated intestinal grafts went to recipients. All recipients were given anti-thymocyte globulin induction, and tacrolimus and steroids were then administered for 2 to 4 years.

A remark on this clone: Antigen specificity is unknown.

Study observations and caveats: Circulating GvH clone levels at their peak were associated with HvG declines (early post-transplant). Allografts carried high graft-versus-host to host-versus-graft clonal ratios in patients having graft-donor T cell macrochimerism.

V shed 2 bases and J shed 7 bases, with 14 bases lying between them. The germline gives CDR1 GTSNPN, CDR2 SVGIG (reference sequence). The CDR3 loop spans 13 amino acids. Assay: immunoSEQ multiplex PCR; the TCRdb copy retains only in-frame clones and omits some. The data contain about 5,000 clones, approximately 70% of them singletons. The TCR was taken from a human patient who received an intestinal transplant, so some T cells may come from the graft donor. Sequenced material: PBMCs, taken roughly 46 weeks after intestinal transplant. The gene calls are TRBV30 and TRBJ1-1; D is unclear. The CDR3 DNA reads as TGTGCCTGGAGTCCACGGGCTTGGGGTGAAGCTTTCTTT. It specifies CAWSPRAWGEAFF.